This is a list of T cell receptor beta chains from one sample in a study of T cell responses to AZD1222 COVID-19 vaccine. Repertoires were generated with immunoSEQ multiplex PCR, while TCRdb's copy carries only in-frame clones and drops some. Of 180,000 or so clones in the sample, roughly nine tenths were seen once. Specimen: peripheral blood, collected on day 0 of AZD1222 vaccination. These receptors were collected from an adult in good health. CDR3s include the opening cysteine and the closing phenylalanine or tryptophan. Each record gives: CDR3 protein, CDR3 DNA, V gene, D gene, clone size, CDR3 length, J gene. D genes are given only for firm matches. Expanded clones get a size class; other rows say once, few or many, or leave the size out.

CDR3aa: CASDSGSTMNTEAFF
CDR3nt: TGTGCCAGCGACTCCGGGTCCACCATGAACACTGAAGCTTTCTTT
v_gene: TRBV5-8
d_gene: .
abundance: .
len: 15
j_gene: TRBJ1-1

CDR3aa: CASSLRLNQPQHF
CDR3nt: TGTGCCAGCAGCTTACGGCTCAATCAGCCCCAGCATTTT
v_gene: TRBV7-2
d_gene: .
abundance: few
len: 13
j_gene: TRBJ1-5

CDR3aa: CASSLEPGGYEQYF
CDR3nt: TGTGCCAGCAGCTTAGAGCCAGGCGGGTACGAGCAGTACTTC
v_gene: TRBV11-2
d_gene: .
abundance: few
len: 14
j_gene: TRBJ2-7

CDR3aa: CASSERPNTEAFF
CDR3nt: TGTGCCAGCAGTGAAAGGCCTAACACTGAAGCTTTCTTT
v_gene: TRBV6-1
d_gene: .
abundance: .
len: 13
j_gene: TRBJ1-1

CDR3aa: CASSLVGFVEQYF
CDR3nt: TGTGCCAGCAGCTTAGTAGGGTTCGTCGAGCAGTACTTC
v_gene: TRBV7-8
d_gene: .
abundance: .
len: 13
j_gene: TRBJ2-7

CDR3aa: CASSSADRGYTEAFF
CDR3nt: TGTGCCAGCAGTTCCGCGGACAGGGGGTACACTGAAGCTTTCTTT
v_gene: TRBV27
d_gene: TRBD1
abundance: .
len: 15
j_gene: TRBJ1-1

CDR3aa: CASSFGSPDTEAFF
CDR3nt: TGTGCCAGCAGCTTTGGCAGCCCGGACACTGAAGCTTTCTTT
v_gene: TRBV5-6
d_gene: .
abundance: .
len: 14
j_gene: TRBJ1-1

CDR3aa: CASTDGDSYEQYF
CDR3nt: TGTGCCAGCACCGATGGGGATTCCTACGAGCAGTACTTC
v_gene: TRBV18
d_gene: .
abundance: .
len: 13
j_gene: TRBJ2-7

CDR3aa: CASSGGTYNEQFF
CDR3nt: TGTGCCAGCAGCGGCGGGACCTACAATGAGCAGTTCTTC
v_gene: TRBV5-4
d_gene: .
abundance: .
len: 13
j_gene: TRBJ2-1

CDR3aa: CASSSGGNRDEKLFF
CDR3nt: TGTGCCAGCAGCTCGGGAGGGAATCGGGATGAAAAACTGTTTTTT
v_gene: TRBV7-9
d_gene: .
abundance: .
len: 15
j_gene: TRBJ1-4

CDR3aa: CASARRTNSYEQYF
CDR3nt: TGTGCCAGCGCTCGGAGGACCAACTCCTACGAGCAGTACTTC
v_gene: TRBV3-1/TRBV3-2
d_gene: .
abundance: .
len: 14
j_gene: TRBJ2-7

CDR3aa: CASSSRWQSNTEAFF
CDR3nt: TGTGCCAGCAGCAGTAGGTGGCAGAGTAACACTGAAGCTTTCTTT
v_gene: TRBV27
d_gene: .
abundance: .
len: 15
j_gene: TRBJ1-1

CDR3aa: CASSEADWAQETQYF
CDR3nt: TGTGCCAGCAGTGAAGCGGACTGGGCCCAAGAGACCCAGTACTTC
v_gene: TRBV6-1
d_gene: .
abundance: .
len: 15
j_gene: TRBJ2-5

CDR3aa: CASSSPGVNTEAFF
CDR3nt: TGTGCCAGCAGTAGTCCCGGGGTGAACACTGAAGCTTTCTTT
v_gene: TRBV28
d_gene: .
abundance: .
len: 14
j_gene: TRBJ1-1

CDR3aa: CASRMLAGYNEQFF
CDR3nt: TGTGCCAGCAGGATGCTAGCGGGGTACAATGAGCAGTTCTTC
v_gene: TRBV2
d_gene: TRBD2
abundance: .
len: 14
j_gene: TRBJ2-1

CDR3aa: CASSLGASPSTDTQYF
CDR3nt: TGCGCCAGCAGCTTGGGTGCTAGCCCTAGCACAGATACGCAGTATTTT
v_gene: TRBV5-1
d_gene: .
abundance: .
len: 16
j_gene: TRBJ2-3

CDR3aa: CAISEGQGVGNTIYF
CDR3nt: TGTGCCATCAGTGAAGGACAAGGAGTTGGAAACACCATATATTTT
v_gene: TRBV10-3
d_gene: .
abundance: .
len: 15
j_gene: TRBJ1-3

CDR3aa: CASSSDSYNSPLHF
CDR3nt: TGTGCCAGCAGTTCGGACAGCTATAATTCACCCCTCCACTTT
v_gene: TRBV27
d_gene: .
abundance: .
len: 14
j_gene: TRBJ1-6

CDR3aa: CASSLVGTPNSNQPQHF
CDR3nt: TGTGCCAGCAGCTTAGTCGGGACACCTAATAGCAATCAGCCCCAGCATTTT
v_gene: TRBV7-2
d_gene: .
abundance: once
len: 17
j_gene: TRBJ1-5

CDR3aa: CASSQDGGMSGEAFF
CDR3nt: TGTGCCAGCAGCCAAGATGGGGGAATGAGCGGTGAAGCTTTCTTT
v_gene: TRBV3-1/TRBV3-2
d_gene: .
abundance: .
len: 15
j_gene: TRBJ1-1

CDR3aa: CASSESVGAGVTETQYF
CDR3nt: TGCGCCAGCAGTGAGTCCGTGGGAGCGGGAGTCACAGAGACCCAGTACTTC
v_gene: TRBV10-1
d_gene: TRBD2
abundance: .
len: 17
j_gene: TRBJ2-5

CDR3aa: CASSLARGQNTGELFF
CDR3nt: TGCGCCAGCAGCTTGGCCCGCGGACAGAACACCGGGGAGCTGTTTTTT
v_gene: TRBV5-1
d_gene: .
abundance: .
len: 16
j_gene: TRBJ2-2

CDR3aa: CATSDPYRIPYYEQYF
CDR3nt: TGTGCCACCAGTGATCCCTACAGGATCCCCTACTACGAGCAGTACTTC
v_gene: TRBV24-1
d_gene: .
abundance: .
len: 16
j_gene: TRBJ2-7

CDR3aa: CASTPRPKETQYF
CDR3nt: TGTGCCAGCACCCCCCGCCCCAAAGAGACCCAGTACTTC
v_gene: TRBV11-1
d_gene: .
abundance: .
len: 13
j_gene: TRBJ2-5

CDR3aa: CASSPRLAGEETQYF
CDR3nt: TGTGCCAGCAGCCCGAGACTAGCGGGAGAAGAGACCCAGTACTTC
v_gene: TRBV14
d_gene: TRBD2
abundance: .
len: 15
j_gene: TRBJ2-5

CDR3aa: CAWTQGGNQPQHF
CDR3nt: TGTGCCTGGACCCAGGGCGGCAATCAGCCCCAGCATTTT
v_gene: TRBV30
d_gene: .
abundance: .
len: 13
j_gene: TRBJ1-5

CDR3aa: CSVFRGRNEQFF
CDR3nt: TGCAGCGTTTTTCGCGGGAGAAATGAGCAGTTCTTC
v_gene: TRBV29-1
d_gene: TRBD2
abundance: .
len: 12
j_gene: TRBJ2-1

CDR3aa: CASSDEKRPSGRAIEQFF
CDR3nt: TGTGCCAGCAGTGACGAAAAAAGACCTAGCGGGAGGGCCATCGAGCAGTTCTTC
v_gene: TRBV6-2/TRBV6-3
d_gene: TRBD2
abundance: .
len: 18
j_gene: TRBJ2-1

CDR3aa: CAISETAPNEKLFF
CDR3nt: TGTGCCATCAGTGAGACAGCTCCTAATGAAAAACTGTTTTTT
v_gene: TRBV10-3
d_gene: .
abundance: .
len: 14
j_gene: TRBJ1-4

CDR3aa: CASSYDRFYGYTF
CDR3nt: TGTGCCAGCAGTTACGACAGGTTCTATGGCTACACCTTC
v_gene: TRBV6-5
d_gene: .
abundance: .
len: 13
j_gene: TRBJ1-2

CDR3aa: CASSLGGYEQYF
CDR3nt: TGTGCCAGCAGCCTGGGGGGCTACGAGCAGTACTTC
v_gene: TRBV27
d_gene: .
abundance: .
len: 12
j_gene: TRBJ2-7

CDR3aa: CASSAGTGGEKLFF
CDR3nt: TGTGCCAGCAGTGCCGGGACAGGGGGGGAAAAACTGTTTTTT
v_gene: TRBV27
d_gene: TRBD1
abundance: once
len: 14
j_gene: TRBJ1-4

CDR3aa: CASSLVAGTGELFF
CDR3nt: TGCGCCAGCAGCTTGGTAGCGGGAACCGGGGAGCTGTTTTTT
v_gene: TRBV5-1
d_gene: TRBD2
abundance: .
len: 14
j_gene: TRBJ2-2

CDR3aa: CASSSGINQETQYF
CDR3nt: TGTGCCAGCTCAAGCGGGATAAACCAAGAGACCCAGTACTTC
v_gene: TRBV7-8
d_gene: TRBD2
abundance: .
len: 14
j_gene: TRBJ2-5

CDR3aa: CASSHRASYNSPLHF
CDR3nt: TGTGCCAGCAGCCACAGGGCCTCCTATAATTCACCCCTCCACTTT
v_gene: TRBV3-1/TRBV3-2
d_gene: .
abundance: .
len: 15
j_gene: TRBJ1-6

CDR3aa: CASSQSSYNSPLHF
CDR3nt: TGTGCCAGCAGCCAGAGCTCCTATAATTCACCCCTCCACTTT
v_gene: TRBV11-3
d_gene: .
abundance: .
len: 14
j_gene: TRBJ1-6

CDR3aa: CASSSNRGNQPQHF
CDR3nt: TGTGCCAGCAGTTCGAATAGGGGCAATCAGCCCCAGCATTTT
v_gene: TRBV27
d_gene: .
abundance: .
len: 14
j_gene: TRBJ1-5

CDR3aa: CASSTHRTVADTQYF
CDR3nt: TGTGCCAGCAGCACTCACAGGACAGTCGCAGATACGCAGTATTTT
v_gene: TRBV21-1
d_gene: .
abundance: .
len: 15
j_gene: TRBJ2-3

CDR3aa: CASSLRLGLAVQETQYF
CDR3nt: TGCGCCAGCAGCTTGCGCTTAGGGCTAGCGGTACAAGAGACCCAGTACTTC
v_gene: TRBV5-1
d_gene: TRBD2
abundance: .
len: 17
j_gene: TRBJ2-5

CDR3aa: CAISFSGPTYEQYF
CDR3nt: TGTGCCATCAGTTTTAGCGGCCCAACCTACGAGCAGTACTTC
v_gene: TRBV10-3
d_gene: .
abundance: .
len: 14
j_gene: TRBJ2-7

CDR3aa: CASSLEGETQYF
CDR3nt: TGCGCCAGCAGCTTGGAGGGAGAGACCCAGTACTTC
v_gene: TRBV5-1
d_gene: .
abundance: few
len: 12
j_gene: TRBJ2-5

CDR3aa: CASSLAGSEQYF
CDR3nt: TGCGCCAGCAGCTTGGCCGGGTCCGAGCAGTACTTC
v_gene: TRBV5-1
d_gene: .
abundance: .
len: 12
j_gene: TRBJ2-7

CDR3aa: CASSSPRGLCDTQYF
CDR3nt: TGTGCCAGCAGCTCCCCTAGGGGGTTGTGCGATACGCAGTATTTT
v_gene: TRBV7-4
d_gene: .
abundance: once
len: 15
j_gene: TRBJ2-3

CDR3aa: CASSLEFRGVLDGYTF
CDR3nt: TGTGCCAGCAGCTTGGAGTTTCGGGGGGTGCTTGATGGCTACACCTTC
v_gene: TRBV5-6
d_gene: .
abundance: .
len: 16
j_gene: TRBJ1-2

CDR3aa: CASSESPLASKTYEQYF
CDR3nt: TGTGCCAGCAGCGAATCACCTCTAGCGAGCAAAACCTACGAGCAGTACTTC
v_gene: TRBV21-1
d_gene: .
abundance: .
len: 17
j_gene: TRBJ2-7

CDR3aa: CATSDSTGTGTDTQYF
CDR3nt: TGTGCCACCAGTGATTCCACCGGGACAGGGACAGATACGCAGTATTTT
v_gene: TRBV24-1
d_gene: TRBD1
abundance: .
len: 16
j_gene: TRBJ2-3

CDR3aa: CASSRGEGEKLFF
CDR3nt: TGTGCCAGCAGCCGTGGGGAGGGAGAAAAACTGTTTTTT
v_gene: TRBV4-2
d_gene: .
abundance: .
len: 13
j_gene: TRBJ1-4

CDR3aa: CASSVLQGASYGYTF
CDR3nt: TGTGCCAGCAGTGTTCTCCAGGGGGCGAGCTATGGCTACACCTTC
v_gene: TRBV27
d_gene: TRBD1
abundance: .
len: 15
j_gene: TRBJ1-2

CDR3aa: CAWSVRRAAGELFF
CDR3nt: TGTGCCTGGAGTGTAAGGAGGGCCGCCGGGGAGCTGTTTTTT
v_gene: TRBV30
d_gene: .
abundance: .
len: 14
j_gene: TRBJ2-2

CDR3aa: CASSSDPVTTNEKLFF
CDR3nt: TGCGCCAGCAGCTCAGATCCAGTTACAACTAATGAAAAACTGTTTTTT
v_gene: TRBV5-1
d_gene: .
abundance: .
len: 16
j_gene: TRBJ1-4

CDR3aa: CASSLSQGANEQYF
CDR3nt: TGTGCCAGCAGCTTGTCACAGGGGGCTAACGAGCAGTACTTC
v_gene: TRBV11-2
d_gene: TRBD1
abundance: .
len: 14
j_gene: TRBJ2-7

CDR3aa: CASRGRAAEAFF
CDR3nt: TGCGCCAGCAGGGGCAGGGCGGCTGAAGCTTTCTTT
v_gene: TRBV5-1
d_gene: .
abundance: .
len: 12
j_gene: TRBJ1-1

CDR3aa: CASSALPGQGARTDTQYF
CDR3nt: TGCGCCAGCAGCGCCCTACCGGGACAGGGGGCCAGGACAGATACGCAGTATTTT
v_gene: TRBV5-1
d_gene: TRBD1
abundance: .
len: 18
j_gene: TRBJ2-3

CDR3aa: CASKGQGNSEAFF
CDR3nt: TGTGCCAGTAAAGGACAGGGGAACTCTGAAGCTTTCTTT
v_gene: TRBV19
d_gene: TRBD1
abundance: .
len: 13
j_gene: TRBJ1-1

CDR3aa: CASNSSGRAGELFF
CDR3nt: TGTGCCAGCAATTCTAGCGGGAGGGCCGGGGAGCTGTTTTTT
v_gene: TRBV5-6
d_gene: TRBD2
abundance: .
len: 14
j_gene: TRBJ2-2

CDR3aa: CASSEGPSYNEQFF
CDR3nt: TGTGCCAGTAGTGAGGGCCCCTCCTACAATGAGCAGTTCTTC
v_gene: TRBV19
d_gene: .
abundance: .
len: 14
j_gene: TRBJ2-1

CDR3aa: CASSYSRLAGGNEQFF
CDR3nt: TGTGCCAGCAGTTACTCAAGACTAGCGGGAGGAAATGAGCAGTTCTTC
v_gene: TRBV6-5
d_gene: TRBD2
abundance: .
len: 16
j_gene: TRBJ2-1